Below are 27 T cell receptor beta chains sequenced from a single sample in a study of shared clonotypes between healthy human individuals. Clones were read by immunoSEQ multiplex PCR, and TCRdb kept only the in-frame ones, dropping some. This table holds 950,000 to 1,100,000 clones, 75% to 85% found once. Sequencing was performed on memory CD4+ T cells from PBMCs. The sample's subset: CD45RA-negative fraction. The receptors stem from a man younger than 30 in good health. Some clones in this sample may be carry-over from other donors' samples.

V is TRBV5-1 and J is TRBJ1-1, with D perhaps TRBD1 (5 bases). Trimming shortened V by 0 bases and J by 6 bases, and 12 bases separated the two germline ends. The CDR3 runs to 14 residues. CDR1 is SGHRS, CDR2 YFSETQ, per germline. The CDR3 DNA is TGCGCCAGCAGCTTGGAATCGGGCAGGGCTGAAGCTTTCTTT. Translation: CASSLESGRAEAFF.

The V and J genes are TRBV15 and TRBJ2-3; no firm D call. The V end was cut by 0 bases, the J end by 1 base, with 8 bases between. The CDR3 is 15 residues long. CDR1 LNHNV and CDR2 YYDKDF come from the germline V gene (reference sequence). The CDR3, as DNA: TGTGCCACCAGCAGAGATCGGCTTGGCACAGATACGCAGTATTTT. Its protein is CATSRDRLGTDTQYF.

This sequence joins TRBV6-1 and TRBJ2-1; 8 bases fit TRBD1. V trimming: 3 bases; J trimming: 5 bases; junction bases outside the gene matches: 9. The CDR3 contains 16 residues. Per the germline V gene, CDR1 is MNHNS and CDR2 is SASEGT. CDR3 coding DNA: TGTGCCAGCAGTGAGTTCCCGGGACAGGTAAACAATGAGCAGTTCTTC. Amino acids: CASSEFPGQVNNEQFF.

The gene calls are TRBV25-1 and TRBJ1-1; tentative D call: TRBD1 (5 bases). Per germline, CDR1 MGHDK and CDR2 SYGVNS. The CDR3 has 15 amino acids. Between the trimmed V and J ends, which lost 1 base and 1 base, there was a span of 10 bases. The CDR3 DNA reads TGTGCCAGCAGTGAATGGGACGGCCAGAACACTGAAGCTTTCTTT. Translating gives CASSEWDGQNTEAFF.

The chain recombines TRBV11-2 with TRBJ2-3; D may be TRBD1 or TRBD2 (5 bases each). Germline-derived CDR1 and CDR2 are SGHAT and FQNNGV. V was trimmed by 5 bases and J by 2 bases, leaving 14 bases between them. The CDR3 has 15 amino acids. The DNA of the CDR3 is TGTGCCAGCAGCCTGGGGACCGCGTCCACAGATACGCAGTATTTT. Protein sequence: CASSLGTASTDTQYF.

The V and J genes are TRBV7-9 and TRBJ2-1, with 9 bases that match TRBD1. The CDR3 sequence is 17 residues long. Per germline, CDR1 SEHNR and CDR2 FQNEAQ (reference sequence). The junction had 7 bases not matched to a gene; V was cut back by 4 bases and J by 0 bases. The CDR3 sequence is CASSSYRGRSSYNEQFF. CDR3 in DNA: TGTGCCAGCAGCTCCTACAGGGGGCGAAGCTCCTACAATGAGCAGTTCTTC.

CDR3 bases: TGTGCCAGCAGCGCCAAGGTTTCCTACAATGAGCAGTTCTTC. Encoded protein: CASSAKVSYNEQFF. The chain joins TRBV7-3 to TRBJ2-1; no clear D. CDR1 is SGHTA, CDR2 FQGTGA, per germline. The CDR3 length is 14 residues. Trimming shortened V by 5 bases and J by 1 base, and 9 bases separated the two germline ends.

The rearrangement joins TRBV5-5 to TRBJ2-7, with D perhaps matching TRBD1 or TRBD2 (5 bases each). The CDR3 is made up of 15 amino acids. V lost 0 bases to trimming and J lost 2 bases, with 12 bases between them. Germline lookup yields CDR1 SGHKS and CDR2 YYEKEE (reference sequence). The CDR3 region has the DNA TGTGCCAGCAGCTTGGAGCTGGGACGGCCCTACGAGCAGTACTTC. It specifies CASSLELGRPYEQYF.

This clone has at least ten counts. The chain has TRBV11-2 and TRBJ1-3, with 7 bases fitting TRBD1. Germline CDR1 is SGHAT and CDR2 is FQNNGV. This CDR3 has 15 amino acids. Trimming cost V 5 bases and J 2 bases; bases outside gene matches: 6. CDR3 residues: CASSLNTGAGNTIYF. As DNA, the CDR3 is TGTGCCAGCAGCCTAAATACAGGGGCTGGAAACACCATATATTTT.

The chain employs TRBV28 and TRBJ1-5; tentatively, D is TRBD1 (6 bases). Trimming cost V 7 bases and J 5 bases, with 18 bases left between them. This CDR3 spans 15 amino acids. Germline V gene lookup returns CDR1 MDHEN and CDR2 SYDVKM. CDR3 nucleotides: TGTGCCAGCACCAAACAGGGAGGCGGCTATCAGCCCCAGCATTTT. Its translation: CASTKQGGGYQPQHF.

This clone was counted a single time. The gene calls are TRBV5-6 and TRBJ2-5; tentatively, D is TRBD1 (5 bases). This CDR3 contains 13 residues. CDR1 and CDR2 from the germline V gene are SGHDT and YYEEEE. With 4 bases removed from V and 4 bases from J, the gap between germline ends came to 11 bases. The CDR3 spells CASSERGPETQYF. CDR3 DNA: TGTGCCAGCAGCGAAAGGGGTCCAGAGACCCAGTACTTC.

This sequence joins TRBV10-3 and TRBJ2-3, with 7 positions matching TRBD1. The CDR3 has 13 amino acids. The germline V gene encodes CDR1 ENHRY and CDR2 SYGVKD. J lost 4 bases, V lost 6 bases, and 4 bases had no gene match. CDR3 sequence reads: CAISDRVADTQYF. DNA for the CDR3: TGTGCCATCAGCGACAGGGTCGCAGATACGCAGTATTTT.

The chain is built from TRBV28 and TRBJ2-5; 7 nucleotides match TRBD2. Germline-derived CDR1 and CDR2 are MDHEN and SYDVKM. J was trimmed by 5 bases and V by 3 bases; bases with no gene match: 6. CDR3 length: 14 amino acids. CDR3 DNA sequence: TGTGCCAGCAGTTTGGGAGGGGTGGGGGAGACCCAGTACTTC. It is translated as CASSLGGVGETQYF.

The genes are TRBV7-2 and TRBJ1-4; no clear D. V shed 5 bases and J shed 7 bases, with 14 bases lying between them. Germline CDR1 is SGHTA and CDR2 is FQGNSA. CDR3 length: 14 amino acids. The CDR3 coding sequence is TGTGCCAGCAGCCCCGCGGGGAGGGCTGAAAAACTGTTTTTT. This translates into CASSPAGRAEKLFF.

V usage is TRBV5-6 and J usage is TRBJ1-4; tentative D call: TRBD1 (5 bases). The CDR3 runs to 13 residues. The germline gives CDR1 SGHDT, CDR2 YYEEEE. Between the trimmed V and J ends, which lost 0 bases and 7 bases, there was a span of 7 bases. In DNA form, the CDR3 reads TGTGCCAGCAGCTTGGGAAGGGGTGAAAAACTGTTTTTT. The encoded protein is CASSLGRGEKLFF.

This chain joins TRBV11-2 and TRBJ1-1; TRBD1 might be the D (5 bases). This CDR3 contains 12 residues. Trimming left V 5 bases short and J 11 bases short, with 15 bases between. Germline V gene sequence: CDR1 SGHAT, CDR2 FQNNGV. The CDR3: CASSIGGERAFF. CDR3 bases: TGTGCCAGCAGCATAGGAGGGGAAAGGGCTTTCTTT.

V and J are TRBV6-5 and TRBJ2-7, with TRBD2 matching 10 bases. With 4 bases clipped from V and 4 bases from J, the junction kept 10 bases outside the gene matches. The CDR3 sequence is 16 residues long. The germline CDR1 and CDR2 sequences are MNHEY and SVGAGI. The CDR3 here is CASSLVSGRAEYEQYF. The CDR3 region has the DNA TGTGCCAGCAGTTTAGTGAGCGGGAGGGCCGAGTACGAGCAGTACTTC.

The rearrangement links TRBV9 to TRBJ2-7; D might be TRBD2 (5 bases). Trimming pared 0 bases from V and 3 bases from J, leaving 13 bases between. This CDR3 is built from 15 residues. In germline, CDR1 is SGDLS, CDR2 YYNGEE. In DNA, the CDR3 is TGTGCCAGCAGCGTAGACTTAGCCGGGAACTACGAGCAGTACTTC. It encodes CASSVDLAGNYEQYF.

This clone came up a few times. The V and J genes are TRBV6-4 and TRBJ2-3; possibly TRBD2 for D (6 bases). From germline, CDR1 is MRHNA and CDR2 SNTAGT. V gave up 4 bases and J gave up 3 bases, with 14 bases separating them. The CDR3 has 15 residues. The CDR3 region has the DNA TGTGCCAGCAGTGGTGATGGAGGGCGGACAGATACGCAGTATTTT. It yields the protein CASSGDGGRTDTQYF.

The rearrangement links TRBV28 to TRBJ2-7, with 7 bases lining up with TRBD1. The CDR3 length is 17 residues. The V gene end was trimmed by 6 bases and the J gene end by 5 bases; junction bases not matched to a gene: 19. The germline CDR1 and CDR2 sequences are MDHEN and SYDVKM. The CDR3 spells CASSSSPQTGWSHEQYF. CDR3 DNA: TGTGCCAGCAGCAGCTCACCCCAGACAGGGTGGTCCCACGAGCAGTACTTC.

This clone occurred many times. The CDR3: CASSPFGGDGTEAFF. CDR3 in DNA: TGTGCCAGCAGCCCCTTCGGAGGGGACGGCACTGAAGCTTTCTTT. V is TRBV2 and J is TRBJ1-1; D may be TRBD1 (5 bases). CDR1 is SNHLY and CDR2 is FYNNEI in the germline V gene. The V end lost 6 bases, the J end lost 4 bases, and 18 bases lay between the germline ends. The CDR3 sequence is 15 residues long.

This clone was seen only a few times. Additional DNA sequences in this sample encode the identical CDR3. The V and J genes are TRBV20-1 and TRBJ2-7; either TRBD1 or TRBD2 may supply D (5 bases each). Trimming took off 5 bases at V and 7 bases at J, with 12 bases between the two ends. The V gene's germline CDR1 is DFQATT and CDR2 SNEGSKA (reference sequence). The CDR3 runs 11 residues. The CDR3 here is CSAGGPLEQYF. The CDR3 DNA reads TGCAGTGCTGGGGGTCCCCTGGAGCAGTACTTC.

A word on this clone: Other nucleotide sequences in the sample specify the same CDR3. The rearrangement joins TRBV5-1 to TRBJ2-2, with 8 bases fitting TRBD2. V shed 5 bases, J shed 5 bases, and the junction held 8 bases outside the gene matches. CDR1 is SGHRS, CDR2 YFSETQ, per germline. CDR3 length equals 15 residues. The CDR3 sequence: CASRLLAGGTGELFF. In DNA, the CDR3 is TGCGCCAGCAGGCTGTTGGCGGGAGGAACCGGGGAGCTGTTTTTT.

This clone was picked up a small number of times. The chain joins TRBV5-1 to TRBJ2-3; perhaps D is TRBD1 or TRBD2 (6 bases each). The CDR3 covers 16 residues. From germline, CDR1 is SGHRS and CDR2 YFSETQ. V was cut by 4 bases and J by 2 bases, with 17 bases left in between. CDR3 in DNA: TGCGCCAGCAGCCAAGGCGGAGGGGGGATCACAGATACGCAGTATTTT. Its protein is CASSQGGGGITDTQYF.

This chain links TRBV9 with TRBJ2-3; possible D gene TRBD1, 6 bases. Germline loops: CDR1 SGDLS, CDR2 YYNGEE. This CDR3 region has 15 residues. Trimming shortened V by 0 bases and J by 2 bases, and 10 bases separated the two germline ends. CDR3 sequence: CASSVVKGDTDTQYF. In DNA, the CDR3 is TGTGCCAGCAGCGTAGTAAAGGGGGACACAGATACGCAGTATTTT.

The chain joins TRBV5-8 to TRBJ2-3; D call uncertain. Germline V gives CDR1 SGHTS, CDR2 YDEGEE. CDR3 length: 16 amino acids. The V gene lost 0 bases and the J gene lost 0 bases, with 11 bases spanning the gap. The CDR3 DNA reads as TGTGCCAGCAGCTTGGGAGAATTCCCCAGCACAGATACGCAGTATTTT. Its protein is CASSLGEFPSTDTQYF. The variable domain in full, completed from reference TRBV5-8 and TRBJ2-3, reads EAGVTQSPTHLIKTRGQQATLRCSPISGHTSVYWYQQALGLGLQFLLWYDEGEERNRGNFPPRFSGRQFPNYSSELNVNALELEDSALYLCASSLGEFPSTDTQYFGPGTRLTVL.

This clone occurred a few times. The identical CDR3 is also encoded by other nucleotide sequences in the sample. V and J are TRBV28 and TRBJ2-1; D is perhaps TRBD2 (6 bases). In germline, CDR1 is MDHEN, CDR2 SYDVKM. The V gene lost 2 bases and the J gene lost 0 bases, with 8 bases spanning the gap. The CDR3 is 15 amino acids. The CDR3 nucleotides read TGTGCCAGCAGTTTAGGGGGGAGCTCCTACAATGAGCAGTTCTTC. Translating gives CASSLGGSSYNEQFF.